The 6 T cell receptor beta chains given below trace back to one sample, sequenced in a study of blood T cells in healthy people across ages. Sample-barcoded 5' priming and a J-beta primer mix drove a second PCR of 7 to 11 cycles. TCRdb ran MiXCR on the 5' RACE reads and lists one entry per CDR3 protein. This sample has approximately 730,000 distinct CDR3 sequences, with around 46% found just once. Material: blood. Receptors were obtained from a woman aged 60 to 75 in good health.

This clonotype was seen many times. The rearrangement links TRBV4-2 to TRBJ2-7; D may be TRBD2 (6 bases). The CDR3 runs 16 residues. The germline CDR1 and CDR2 sequences are LGHNA and YNFKEQ. The ends were cut back, 0 bases at V and 3 bases at J, with 15 bases in the middle. CDR3 protein: CASSQEEAGLRYEQYF. The CDR3 region has the DNA TGTGCCAGCAGCCAAGAGGAGGCGGGACTGCGCTACGAGCAGTACTTC.

This clonotype was seen a single time. The gene calls are TRBV3-1 and TRBJ1-2; D not resolved. With 0 bases removed from V and 0 bases from J, the gap between germline ends came to 11 bases. This CDR3 contains 16 residues. In germline, CDR1 is LGHDT, CDR2 YNNKEL (reference sequence). CDR3 sequence (DNA): TGTGCCAGCAGCCAAGATCAGAGATGGACTAACTATGGCTACACCTTC. This sequence encodes CASSQDQRWTNYGYTF. Full variable domain (outside the CDR3, taken from reference TRBV3-1 and TRBJ1-2): DTAVSQTPKYLVTQMGNDKSIKCEQNLGHDTMYWYKQDSKKFLKIMFSYNNKELIINETVPNRFSPKSPDKAHLNLHINSLELGDSAVYFCASSQDQRWTNYGYTFGSGTRLTVV.

V is TRBV7-3 and J is TRBJ1-1, with TRBD1 as a possible D gene (6 bases). Germline CDR1 SGHTA, CDR2 FQGTGA. V gave up 8 bases and J gave up 1 base, with 11 bases separating them. The CDR3 contains 13 residues. CDR3 in DNA: TGTGCCAGCGGACAGAGAGCGAACACTGAAGCTTTCTTT. Its translation is CASGQRANTEAFF.

This clonotype was detected many times. The chain employs TRBV29-1 and TRBJ2-3, with 14 bases identical to TRBD2. The CDR3 length is 16 residues. Germline V lookup: CDR1 SQVTM, CDR2 ANQGSEA. Unmatched junction bases numbered 6, after V lost 5 bases and J lost 2 bases. CDR3 region: CSVSGLAGGITDTQYF. CDR3 in DNA: TGCAGCGTTTCCGGACTAGCGGGAGGTATCACAGATACGCAGTATTTT.

The chain employs TRBV6-5 and TRBJ1-2; 7 positions agree with TRBD1. This CDR3 is 11 amino acids long. V gave up 10 bases and J gave up 4 bases; unmatched junction bases: 3. Germline CDR1 reads MNHEY; CDR2 reads SVGAGI. The CDR3: CATRQGYGYTF. The CDR3 DNA sequence: TGTGCCACACGACAGGGCTATGGCTACACCTTC.

V and J are TRBV6-2 or TRBV6-3 and TRBJ2-1; 8 bases match TRBD2. V lost 8 bases and J lost 9; bases outside the gene matches: 6. In germline, CDR1 is MNHEY, CDR2 SVGEGT. The CDR3 is 12 residues long. Here the CDR3 reads CASPSGSGEQFF. DNA of the CDR3: TGTGCCAGCCCAAGCGGGAGCGGTGAGCAGTTCTTC.